The following is a TCR beta chain sequence with its context. Its cognate antigen has yet to be identified. One base away there is no much larger clone; base qualities are not given. The CDR1 and CDR2 encoded by the germline V gene are KGHSY and FQNENV. V and J lose 7 bases and 0 bases, and a span of 13 bases separates them. The CDR3 has 16 amino acids, counting the end cysteine and phenylalanine. Just CDR3 DNA is preserved here, 48 bases in frame from base 1. Participants in the prospective study were aged about 18 to 95 years, lived in 20 to 30 United States geographic areas, and enrolled through a virtual design. In the prospective study, cohorts were assigned on the basis of participant-reported clinical history obtained from a screening survey and a study questionnaire. Recovered participants in ImmuneRACE Cohort 3 were defined by two consecutive negative NP/OP PCR tests, clearance by a healthcare professional, or resolution of symptoms. Mobile phlebotomists in the prospective study collected whole blood, serum and a nasopharyngeal or oropharyngeal swab from every participant. Prospective study participants could optionally give additional blood draws and questionnaires over an approximately 2-month period. Before DNA extraction, blood samples from the prospective study were shipped at room temperature or frozen.

The sample comes from a study of blood T cell repertoires in COVID-19 (dated by TCRdb to 2020 to 2021). In terms of the full investigation: The collaborator samples originated in the United States, Italy and Spain and spanned the acute and convalescent phases of COVID-19. The repertoires were released in a freely available public database intended as a resource for research on the immune response to SARS-CoV-2. The prospective study material was composed of cDNA or gDNA derived from T cells, B-cell-depleted T cells, or PBMCs. Where available, HLA class I and class II types were taken from metadata supplied by the sample provider and were not determined by assay-based typing. Samples came from the ongoing ImmuneRACE study (first 160 participants) plus 1,254 subjects from 6 global collaborators. The sample metadata nearly always contained a de-identified subject ID, COVID-19 status, age in years and sex. Deeply sampled blood TCRbeta repertoires from subjects exposed to, actively infected with, or recovered from COVID-19 were included in the dataset.

General conclusions and limits of the study: The amount of clinical and demographic metadata varied by source and participant and was provided uncurated.

The immunoSEQ Assay, a bias-controlled multiplex PCR, was used to amplify TCRbeta CDR3 regions from genomic DNA. The authors' analysis ran thus. Nucleated cell counts per sample were estimated from amplification of reference gene primers within the assay. To quantify the absolute abundance of each unique TCRbeta CDR3 rearrangement, sequence reads were collapsed and filtered. For each sample, productive Simpson clonality was calculated as the square root of Simpson's diversity index across productive rearrangements. TCRdb mirrors the immuneACCESS table, restricted to in-frame sequences. Some clones are absent from its copies; in checked studies, under half trace to an unresolved V gene, and the reason for the others is unknown. V, J and clone size reflect that table, while D and trimming were determined from the DNA. The sample table shows roughly 330,000 clones, and 87% are seen once. In total, the top ten clones hold under 6.5% of the sample.

The chain couples TRBV16 to TRBJ2-6, with TRBD1 tentatively as D gene (6 bases match). Input material: PBMCs or T cells enriched from blood (not recorded which). This TCR came from a woman aged 30 to 39 who had recovered from COVID-19. The CDR3 protein is CASTGDTRSGANVLTF. The sequence in DNA is TGTGCCAGCACCGGGGACACCCGCTCTGGGGCCAACGTCCTGACTTTC. When the CDR3 is completed using the reference TRBV16 and TRBJ2-6 genes on either side, the full variable domain is GEEVAQTPKHLVRGEGQKAKLYCAPIKGHSYVFWYQQVLKNEFKFLISFQNENVFDETGMPKERFSAKCLPNSPCSLEIQATKLEDSAVYFCASTGDTRSGANVLTFGAGSRLTVL.